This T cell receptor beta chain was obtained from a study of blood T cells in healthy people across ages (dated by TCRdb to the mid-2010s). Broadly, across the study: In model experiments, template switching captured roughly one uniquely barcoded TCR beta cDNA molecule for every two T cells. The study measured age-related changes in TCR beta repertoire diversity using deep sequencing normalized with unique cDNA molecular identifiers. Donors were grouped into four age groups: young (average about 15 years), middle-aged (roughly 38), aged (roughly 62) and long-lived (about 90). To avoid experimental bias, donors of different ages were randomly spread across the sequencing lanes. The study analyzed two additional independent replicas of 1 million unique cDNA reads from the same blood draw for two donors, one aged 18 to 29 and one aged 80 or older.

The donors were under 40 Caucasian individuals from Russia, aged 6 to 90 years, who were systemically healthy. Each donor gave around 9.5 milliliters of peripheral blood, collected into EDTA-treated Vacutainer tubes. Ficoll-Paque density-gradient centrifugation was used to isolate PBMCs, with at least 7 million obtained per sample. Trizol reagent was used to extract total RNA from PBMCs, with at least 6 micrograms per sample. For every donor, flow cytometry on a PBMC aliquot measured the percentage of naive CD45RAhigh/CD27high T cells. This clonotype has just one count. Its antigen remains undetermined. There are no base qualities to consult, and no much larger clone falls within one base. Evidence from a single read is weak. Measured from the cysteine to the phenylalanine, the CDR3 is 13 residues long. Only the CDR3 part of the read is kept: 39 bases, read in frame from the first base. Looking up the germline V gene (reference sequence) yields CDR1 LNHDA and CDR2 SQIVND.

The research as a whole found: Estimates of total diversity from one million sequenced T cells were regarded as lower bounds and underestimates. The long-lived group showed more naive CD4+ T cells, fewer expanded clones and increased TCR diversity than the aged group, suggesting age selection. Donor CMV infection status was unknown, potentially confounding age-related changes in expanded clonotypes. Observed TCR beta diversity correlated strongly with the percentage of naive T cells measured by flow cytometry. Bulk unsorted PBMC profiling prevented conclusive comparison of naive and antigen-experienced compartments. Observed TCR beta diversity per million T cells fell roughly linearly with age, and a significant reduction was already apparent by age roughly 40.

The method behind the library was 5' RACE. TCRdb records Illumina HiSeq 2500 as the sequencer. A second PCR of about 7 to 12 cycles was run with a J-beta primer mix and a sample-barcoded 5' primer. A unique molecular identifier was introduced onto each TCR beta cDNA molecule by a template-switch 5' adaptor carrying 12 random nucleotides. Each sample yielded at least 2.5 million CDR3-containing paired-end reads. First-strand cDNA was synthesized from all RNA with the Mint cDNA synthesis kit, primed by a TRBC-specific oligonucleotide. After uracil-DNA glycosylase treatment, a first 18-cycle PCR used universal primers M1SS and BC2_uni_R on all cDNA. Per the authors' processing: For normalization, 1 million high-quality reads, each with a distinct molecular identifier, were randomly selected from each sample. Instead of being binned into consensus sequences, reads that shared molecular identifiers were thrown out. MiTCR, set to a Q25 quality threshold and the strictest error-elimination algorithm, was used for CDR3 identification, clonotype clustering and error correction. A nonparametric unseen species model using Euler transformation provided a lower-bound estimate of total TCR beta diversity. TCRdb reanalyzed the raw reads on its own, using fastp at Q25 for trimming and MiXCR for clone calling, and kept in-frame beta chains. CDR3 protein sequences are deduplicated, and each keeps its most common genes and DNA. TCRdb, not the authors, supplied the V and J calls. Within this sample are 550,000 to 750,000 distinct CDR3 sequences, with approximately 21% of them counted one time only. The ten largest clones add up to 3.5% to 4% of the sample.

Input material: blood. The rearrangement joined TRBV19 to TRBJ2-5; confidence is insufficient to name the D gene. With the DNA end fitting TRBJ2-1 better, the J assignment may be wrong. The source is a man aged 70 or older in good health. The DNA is TGTGCCAGTAGTAATTCGGGTGGCAATGAGCAGTTCTTC. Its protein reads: CASSNSGGNEQFF.